One sample yielded the 9 T cell receptor beta chains listed below, sequenced in a study of cytomegalovirus exposure and HLA in healthy donors. Produced via immunoSEQ multiplex PCR; TCRdb's table is partial and in-frame only. The sample has roughly 140,000 clones; about 91% are singletons. Sequenced sample: PBMCs. Every receptor here comes from a woman in her late teens or twenties in good health and CMV-seropositive.

The chain recombines TRBV2 with TRBJ1-5; D is perhaps TRBD1 (5 bases). Trimming stripped 6 bases from V and 0 bases from J, with 21 bases between. The germline V gene encodes CDR1 SNHLY and CDR2 FYNNEI. The CDR3 is made up of 18 amino acids. CDR3 nucleotide sequence: TGTGCCAGCAGCCCTCCCTTGGGGGGAAAAAATAGCAATCAGCCCCAGCATTTT. Protein product: CASSPPLGGKNSNQPQHF.

V gene TRBV2 combines with J gene TRBJ2-7, with 7 bases fitting TRBD1. J lost 5 bases, V lost 6 bases, and 4 bases had no gene match. Germline V gives CDR1 SNHLY, CDR2 FYNNEI. CDR3 size: 12 residues. CDR3 DNA: TGTGCCAGCAGCACCCAGGGGGACGAGCAGTACTTC. As protein: CASSTQGDEQYF.

This chain links TRBV7-9 with TRBJ2-1; no definite D call. The CDR3 has 16 residues. V was cut by 2 bases and J by 2 bases, with 13 bases left in between. Germline loops: CDR1 SEHNR, CDR2 FQNEAQ (reference sequence). The CDR3 sequence is CASSLPSRSTYNEQFF. DNA for the CDR3: TGTGCCAGCAGCTTACCATCACGTAGTACCTACAATGAGCAGTTCTTC. Using reference TRBV7-9 and TRBJ2-1 for the parts outside the CDR3, the full variable domain is DTGVSQNPRHKITKRGQNVTFRCDPISEHNRLYWYRQTLGQGPEFLTYFQNEAQLEKSRLLSDRFSAERPKGSFSTLEIQRTEQGDSAMYLCASSLPSRSTYNEQFFGPGTRLTVL.

This rearrangement joins TRBV19 to TRBJ2-7; TRBD1 matches at 9 bases. Trimming took 4 bases from V and 6 from J; bases not matched to a gene: 4. The CDR3 extends over 13 amino acids. Per germline, CDR1 LNHDA and CDR2 SQIVND (reference sequence). CDR3 amino acids: CASSTGQGSEQYF. The CDR3 DNA reads TGTGCCAGTAGTACCGGACAGGGGTCCGAGCAGTACTTC.

CDR3 in DNA: TGTGCCAGCCGGTTGGACAGGGTGACTGGCTACACCTTC. This translates into CASRLDRVTGYTF. The V and J genes are TRBV27 and TRBJ1-2; 8 bases map to TRBD1. CDR3 length: 13 amino acids. The J segment lost 7 bases and the V segment lost 8 bases, leaving 9 bases of the junction unmatched. Germline V gene data show CDR1 as MNHEY and CDR2 as SMNVEV (reference sequence).

The V and J genes are TRBV5-4 and TRBJ1-3; TRBD1 is a possible D gene (6 bases). The V end lost 4 bases, the J end lost 4 bases, and 18 bases lay between the germline ends. CDR1 is SGHNT, CDR2 YYREEE, per germline (reference sequence). The CDR3 is made up of 16 amino acids. CDR3 sequence: CASSARDTALGNTIYF. Written as DNA, the CDR3 is TGTGCCAGCAGCGCTCGGGACACCGCTCTCGGAAACACCATATATTTT. Full variable domain (remainder filled in from reference TRBV5-4 and TRBJ1-3): ETGVTQSPTHLIKTRGQQVTLRCSSQSGHNTVSWYQQALGQGPQFIFQYYREEENGRGNFPPRFSGLQFPNYSSELNVNALELDDSALYLCASSARDTALGNTIYFGEGSWLTVV.

The count of this clone is one. The V call is TRBV5-1, the J call TRBJ2-5; TRBD2 agrees at 8 bases. V trimming: 1 base; J trimming: 4 bases; junction bases outside the gene matches: 0. Germline CDR1 and CDR2: SGHRS and YFSETQ. The CDR3 is made up of 13 amino acids. The CDR3 bases are TGCGCCAGCAGCTTGCGGGAGGGAGAGACCCAGTACTTC. Protein: CASSLREGETQYF.

V usage is TRBV28 and J usage is TRBJ2-3; 8 nucleotides line up with TRBD2. Unmatched junction bases numbered 13, after V lost 4 bases and J lost 4 bases. This CDR3 is 17 amino acids long. Germline CDR1 and CDR2: MDHEN and SYDVKM. CDR3 nucleotides: TGTGCCAGCAGTTCTCCGTCCTATCGGGAGGGCCCAGATACGCAGTATTTT. It specifies CASSSPSYREGPDTQYF. Full variable domain (remainder filled in from reference TRBV28 and TRBJ2-3): DVKVTQSSRYLVKRTGEKVFLECVQDMDHENMFWYRQDPGLGLRLIYFSYDVKMKEKGDIPEGYSVSREKKERFSLILESASTNQTSMYLCASSSPSYREGPDTQYFGPGTRLTVL.

The sample holds one count of this clone. The chain couples TRBV27 to TRBJ1-2, with D possibly matching TRBD1 (5 bases). Germline CDR1 reads MNHEY; CDR2 reads SMNVEV (reference sequence). The CDR3 consists of 12 residues. Trimming left V 10 bases short and J 6 bases short, with 15 bases between. The CDR3 reads CAIWGRRHGYTF. DNA for the CDR3: TGTGCCATTTGGGGCCGACGACATGGCTACACCTTC.